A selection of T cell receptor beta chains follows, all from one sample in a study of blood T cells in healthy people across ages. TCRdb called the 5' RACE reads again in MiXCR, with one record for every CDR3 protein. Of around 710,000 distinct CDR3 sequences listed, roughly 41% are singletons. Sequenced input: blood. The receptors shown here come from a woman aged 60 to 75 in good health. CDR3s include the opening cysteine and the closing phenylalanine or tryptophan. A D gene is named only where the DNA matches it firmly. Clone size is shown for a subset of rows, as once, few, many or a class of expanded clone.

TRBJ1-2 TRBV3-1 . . TGTGCCAGCAGCCAAGATACCCTTCAGAGGTATGGCTACACCTTC CASSQDTLQRYGYTF
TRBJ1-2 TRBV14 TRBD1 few TGTGCCAGCAGCCAAGATCGGACAGGGGGCTATGGCTACACCTTC CASSQDRTGGYGYTF
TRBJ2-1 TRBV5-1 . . TGCGCCAGCAGCTTGTGGTCGGACAATGAGCAGTTCTTC CASSLWSDNEQFF
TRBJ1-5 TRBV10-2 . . TGCGCCAGCAGTGATTCGGGAAGCCCCTATGGAAATCTGCCCCAGCATTTT CASSDSGSPYGNLPQHF
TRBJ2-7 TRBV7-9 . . TGTGCCAGCAGCTTAGGGACATCAGGCTGGCAGTACTTC CASSLGTSGWQYF
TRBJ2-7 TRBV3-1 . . TGTGCCAGCAGCCAAGTGGTCTACGAGCAGTACTTC CASSQVVYEQYF
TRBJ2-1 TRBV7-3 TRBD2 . TGTGCCAGCAGCTTAAGCGGGGGGATGTACAATGAGCAGTTCTTC CASSLSGGMYNEQFF
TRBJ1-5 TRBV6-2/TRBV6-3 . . TGTGCCAGCAGAAACCTCCCGGGACAGCCCCAGCATTTT CASRNLPGQPQHF
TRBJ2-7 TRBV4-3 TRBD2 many TGCGCCAGCAGCCAAGATCGGTCTAGCGGCTCCTACGAGCAGTACTTC CASSQDRSSGSYEQYF
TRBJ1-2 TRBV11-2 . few TGTGCCAGCAGCTTAGATCTCACAGGGTCCGGCTACACCTTC CASSLDLTGSGYTF
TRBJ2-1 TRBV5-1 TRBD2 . TGCGCCAGCGGCACGCCGGGACTAGCGGGGGCCACCTACAATGAGCAGTTCTTC CASGTPGLAGATYNEQFF
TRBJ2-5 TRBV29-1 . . TGCAGCGCAGAGGGACGGACGCACCAAGAGACCCAGTACTTC CSAEGRTHQETQYF
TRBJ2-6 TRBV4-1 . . TGCGCCAGCAGCCAACCGACAGCCCTCTCTGGGGCCAACGTCCTGACTTTC CASSQPTALSGANVLTF
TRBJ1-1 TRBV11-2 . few TGTGCCAGCAGCTTAGATGCACTCATGAACACTGAAGCTTTCTTT CASSLDALMNTEAFF
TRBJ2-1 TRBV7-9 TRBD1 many TGTGCCAGCAGTTCACAGGGGGGTGAGCAGTTCTTC CASSSQGGEQFF
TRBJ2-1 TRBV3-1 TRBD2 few TGTGCCAGCAGCCCAGATCTAGGACTAGCGGGGGGGGCAAATGAGCAGTTCTTC CASSPDLGLAGGANEQFF
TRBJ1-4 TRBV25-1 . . TGTGCCAGCAGTGATAGGGTCGTGAAGAAACTGTTTTTT CASSDRVVKKLFF
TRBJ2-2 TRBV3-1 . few TGTGCCAGCAGCCAAGTGTCGGGGTCGGCCGGGGAGCTGTTTTTT CASSQVSGSAGELFF
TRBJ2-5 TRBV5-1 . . TGCGCCAGCTTCTCAGGGCAGAAGCAAGAGACCCAGTACTTC CASFSGQKQETQYF
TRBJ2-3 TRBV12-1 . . TGTGCCAGCAGCTTTGGGGGACTAGATCCAGATACGCAGTATTTT CASSFGGLDPDTQYF
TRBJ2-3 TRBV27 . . TGTGCCAGCAGCCGCGGACCAGATCCAGATACGCAGTATTTT CASSRGPDPDTQYF
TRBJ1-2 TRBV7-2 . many TGTGCCAGCAGCCCACTACAAGGCTGGGATGGCTACACCTTC CASSPLQGWDGYTF
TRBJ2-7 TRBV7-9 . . TGTGCCAGCAGCTCCGAGCCGTACGAGCAGTACTTC CASSSEPYEQYF
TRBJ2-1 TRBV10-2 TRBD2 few TGCGCCAGCAGTGACCTCGGGGCGGGGGGCGGCAATGAGCAGTTCTTC CASSDLGAGGGNEQFF
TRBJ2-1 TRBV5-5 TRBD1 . TGTGCCAGCAGCTTAGGAAGTGGACTGGGACAGGGCGGGAATGAGCAGTTCTTC CASSLGSGLGQGGNEQFF
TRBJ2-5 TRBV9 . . TGTGCCAGCAGCGGTATTGGCCCAGAGACCCAGTACTTC CASSGIGPETQYF
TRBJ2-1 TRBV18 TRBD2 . TGTGCCAGCGCGGGAGACTACAATGAGCAGTTCTTC CASAGDYNEQFF
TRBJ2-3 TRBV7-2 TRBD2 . TGTGCCAGCAGCTTAGTGGGACTAGCGGGAGGTGGCGATACGCAGTATTTT CASSLVGLAGGGDTQYF
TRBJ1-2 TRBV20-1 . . TGCAGTGGACAGAGCTTTTTGGGAACCGATGGCTACACCTTC CSGQSFLGTDGYTF
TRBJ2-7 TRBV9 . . TGTGCCAGCAGCGTAGGGCTCCTGACTACCCTCTCCTACGAGCAGTACTTC CASSVGLLTTLSYEQYF
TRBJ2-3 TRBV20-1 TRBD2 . TGCAGTGCTCGCAGCGGGGCCACAGATACGCAGTATTTT CSARSGATDTQYF
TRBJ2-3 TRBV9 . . TGTGCCAGCAGCGTAGGATCCGAGGGACACAACACAGATACGCAGTATTTT CASSVGSEGHNTDTQYF